Detailed here is one TCR beta chain. The entry originates in a study of cytomegalovirus exposure and HLA in healthy donors. The PCR used 60 Vbeta and 13 Jbeta primers. Produced via immunoSEQ multiplex PCR; TCRdb's table is partial and in-frame only. The table includes fewer than 110,000 clones, 77% detected once. The sequence came from a male donor in good health and CMV-seronegative. Source material: PBMCs.

The CDR3 nucleotides are TGTGCCAGCAGCTTAGCGGGAGCGAGGGAGACCCAGTACTTC. It is translated as CASSLAGARETQYF. The genes are TRBV11-2 and TRBJ2-5, with D possibly TRBD2 on 6 matching bases. The germline V and J ends were trimmed by 1 base and 5 bases, with 11 bases remaining between them. The CDR3 totals 14 residues. CDR1 SGHAT and CDR2 FQNNGV come from the germline V gene.